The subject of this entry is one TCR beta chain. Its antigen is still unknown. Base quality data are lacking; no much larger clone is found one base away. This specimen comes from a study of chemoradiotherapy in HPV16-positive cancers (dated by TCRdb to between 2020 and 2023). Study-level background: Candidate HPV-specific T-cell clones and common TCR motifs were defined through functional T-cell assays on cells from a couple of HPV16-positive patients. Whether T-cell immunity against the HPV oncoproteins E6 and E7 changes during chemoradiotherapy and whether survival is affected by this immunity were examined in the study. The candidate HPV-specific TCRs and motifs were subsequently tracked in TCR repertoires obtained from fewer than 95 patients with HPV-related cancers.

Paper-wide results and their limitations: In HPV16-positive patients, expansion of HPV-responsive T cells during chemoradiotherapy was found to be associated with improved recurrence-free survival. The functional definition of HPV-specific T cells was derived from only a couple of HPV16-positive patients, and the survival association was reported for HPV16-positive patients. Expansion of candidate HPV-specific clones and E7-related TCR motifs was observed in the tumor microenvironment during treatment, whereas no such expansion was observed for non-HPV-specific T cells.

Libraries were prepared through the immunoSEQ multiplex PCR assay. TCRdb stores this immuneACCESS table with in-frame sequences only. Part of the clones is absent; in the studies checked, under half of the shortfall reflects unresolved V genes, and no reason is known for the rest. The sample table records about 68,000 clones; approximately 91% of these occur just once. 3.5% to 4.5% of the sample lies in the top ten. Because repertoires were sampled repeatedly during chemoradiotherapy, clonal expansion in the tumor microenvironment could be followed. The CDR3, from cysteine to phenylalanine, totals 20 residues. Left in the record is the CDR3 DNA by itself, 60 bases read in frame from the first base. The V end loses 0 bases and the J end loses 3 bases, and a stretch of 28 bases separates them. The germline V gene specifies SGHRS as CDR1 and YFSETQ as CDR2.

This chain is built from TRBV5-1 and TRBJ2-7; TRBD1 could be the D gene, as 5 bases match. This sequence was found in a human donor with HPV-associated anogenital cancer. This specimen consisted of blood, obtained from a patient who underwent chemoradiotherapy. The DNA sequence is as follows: TGCGCCAGCAGCTTGGAATTAGTTACAGGACCTCTACCTGATAACTACGAGCAGTACTTC. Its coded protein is CASSLELVTGPLPDNYEQYF.